Listed below are T cell receptor beta chains from one sample, sequenced in a study of T cells in Graves' hyperthyroidism and ophthalmopathy. Using its own MiXCR run on the multiplex PCR reads, TCRdb lists one record per CDR3 protein. The sample consists of approximately 200,000 distinct CDR3 sequences, approximately 20% of them appearing once. The sample consisted of blood. The receptors stem from a man aged 40-50 years with Graves' hyperthyroidism. Both conserved end residues are part of each CDR3. D genes are given only for firm matches. Clone sizes are given selectively: once, few, many, or a class where the clone is expanded.

NA,TRBV10-3,TRBJ1-5,few,TGTGCCATCAGTGAGAACACGTTCGGTCAGCCCCAGCATTTT,CAISENTFGQPQHF
NA,TRBV3-1,TRBJ1-5,many,TGTGCCAGCAGCCAAGCAAGCAATCAGCCCCAGCATTTT,CASSQASNQPQHF
NA,TRBV20-1,TRBJ1-2,NA,TGCAGTGCTAGAGTTCTGGGGGCGAACTATGGCTACACCTTC,CSARVLGANYGYTF
NA,TRBV19,TRBJ1-1,NA,TGTGCCAGTAGTATAGTGTTTTCCACGCTAGGGACTGAAGCTTTCTTT,CASSIVFSTLGTEAFF
NA,TRBV30,TRBJ2-2,many,TGTGCCTGGAGTGTACGTTATTTGAGCACCGGGGAGCTGTTTTTT,CAWSVRYLSTGELFF
TRBD1,TRBV15,TRBJ2-3,many,TGTGCCACCAGCAGAGGGGGGACAGGGGGCGAGGGAGATACGCAGTATTTT,CATSRGGTGGEGDTQYF
TRBD1,TRBV7-2,TRBJ1-5,many,TGTGCCAGCAGCTTAGCGAGAGGGCAGGGGGCCCAGCATTTT,CASSLARGQGAQHF
NA,TRBV5-6,TRBJ2-7,many,TGTGCCAGCAGCTTGGAGCGGCCACGGTTGAACGAGCAGTACTTC,CASSLERPRLNEQYF
TRBD2,TRBV20-1,TRBJ2-5,many,TGCAGTGCCAGTGGGACTAGCGGTAGCCAAGAGACCCAGTACTTC,CSASGTSGSQETQYF
TRBD1,TRBV11-2,TRBJ2-1,many,TGTGCCAGCAGCTTAGGACAGGGTAGCGTTGAGCAGTTCTTC,CASSLGQGSVEQFF
TRBD2,TRBV10-3,TRBJ2-1,many,TGTGCCATCAGTCCCGAGCGGGGGAATGAGCAGTTCTTC,CAISPERGNEQFF
NA,TRBV28,TRBJ1-6,many,TGTGCCAGCAAGGACAATTATTCACCCCTCCACTTT,CASKDNYSPLHF
TRBD1,TRBV18,TRBJ2-1,NA,TGTGCCAGCTCACCGGACAGGGACGTCACGTACTACAATGAGCAGTTCTTC,CASSPDRDVTYYNEQFF